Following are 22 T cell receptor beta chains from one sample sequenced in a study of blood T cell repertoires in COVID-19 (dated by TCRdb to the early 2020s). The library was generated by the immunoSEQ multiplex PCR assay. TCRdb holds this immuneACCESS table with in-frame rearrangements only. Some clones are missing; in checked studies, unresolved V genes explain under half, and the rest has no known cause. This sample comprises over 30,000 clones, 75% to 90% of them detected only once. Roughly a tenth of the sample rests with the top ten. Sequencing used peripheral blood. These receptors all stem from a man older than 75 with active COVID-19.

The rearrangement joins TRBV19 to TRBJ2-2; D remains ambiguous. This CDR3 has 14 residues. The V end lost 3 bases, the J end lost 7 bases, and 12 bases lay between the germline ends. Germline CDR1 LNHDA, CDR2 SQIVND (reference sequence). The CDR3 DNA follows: TGTGCCAGTAGTATGGGCAGTCTGGGCGGGGAGCTGTTTTTT. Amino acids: CASSMGSLGGELFF.

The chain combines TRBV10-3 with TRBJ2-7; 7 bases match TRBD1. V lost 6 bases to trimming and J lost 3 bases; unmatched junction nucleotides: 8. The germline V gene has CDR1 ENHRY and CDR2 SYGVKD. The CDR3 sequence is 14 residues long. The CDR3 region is CAISYGTDSYEQYF. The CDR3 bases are TGTGCCATCAGCTACGGGACAGATAGCTACGAGCAGTACTTC.

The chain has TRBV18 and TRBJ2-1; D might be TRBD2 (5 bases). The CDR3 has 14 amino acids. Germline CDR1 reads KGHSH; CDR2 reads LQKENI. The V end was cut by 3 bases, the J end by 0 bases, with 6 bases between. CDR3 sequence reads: CASSPTSSYNEQFF. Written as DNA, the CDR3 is TGTGCCAGCTCACCCACTAGCTCCTACAATGAGCAGTTCTTC.

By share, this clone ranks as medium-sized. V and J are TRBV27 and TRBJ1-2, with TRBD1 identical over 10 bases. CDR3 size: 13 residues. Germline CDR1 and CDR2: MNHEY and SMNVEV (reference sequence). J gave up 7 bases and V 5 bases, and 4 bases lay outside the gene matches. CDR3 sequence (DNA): TGTGCCAGCAGTAGACAGGGGGCGGGTGGCTACACCTTC. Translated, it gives CASSRQGAGGYTF.

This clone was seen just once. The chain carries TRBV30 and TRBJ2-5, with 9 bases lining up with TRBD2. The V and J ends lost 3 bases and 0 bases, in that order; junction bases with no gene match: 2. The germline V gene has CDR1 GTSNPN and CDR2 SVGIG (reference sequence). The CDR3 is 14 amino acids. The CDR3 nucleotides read TGTGCCTGGAGAGCGGGAGGATACCAAGAGACCCAGTACTTC. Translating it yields CAWRAGGYQETQYF. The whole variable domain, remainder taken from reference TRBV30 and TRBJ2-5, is SQTIHQWPATLVQPVGSPLSLECTVEGTSNPNLYWYRQAAGRGLQLLFYSVGIGQISSEVPQNLSASRPQDRQFILSSKKLLLSDSGFYLCAWRAGGYQETQYFGPGTRLLVL.

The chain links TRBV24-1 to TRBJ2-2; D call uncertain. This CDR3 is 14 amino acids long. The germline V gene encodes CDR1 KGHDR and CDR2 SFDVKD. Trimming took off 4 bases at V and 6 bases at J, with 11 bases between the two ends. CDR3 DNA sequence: TGTGCCACCAGTGAACCGACTTCCTCCGGGGAGCTGTTTTTT. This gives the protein CATSEPTSSGELFF.

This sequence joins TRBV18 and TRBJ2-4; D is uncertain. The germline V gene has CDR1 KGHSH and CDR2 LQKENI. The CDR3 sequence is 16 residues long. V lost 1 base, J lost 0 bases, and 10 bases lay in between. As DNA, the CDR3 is TGTGCCAGCTCACCACAGGTTCGGGTAGCCAAAAACATTCAGTACTTC. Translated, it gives CASSPQVRVAKNIQYF.

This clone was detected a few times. This CDR3 reads CASSEFGNGELFF. CDR3 DNA sequence: TGCGCCAGCAGTGAGTTCGGGAACGGGGAGCTGTTTTTT. The chain recombines TRBV10-1 with TRBJ2-2, with a weak D call TRBD2 (5 bases). V shed 1 base and J shed 7 bases, with 7 bases lying between them. The CDR3 is 13 residues long. Per germline, CDR1 WNHNN and CDR2 SYGVQD (reference sequence).

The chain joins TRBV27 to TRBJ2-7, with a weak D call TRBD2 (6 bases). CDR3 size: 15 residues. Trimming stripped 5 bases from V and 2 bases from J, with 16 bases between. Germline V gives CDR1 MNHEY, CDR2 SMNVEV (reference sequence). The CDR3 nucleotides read TGTGCCAGCAGTCTGCGGGACGACGGCGCCTACGAGCAGTACTTC. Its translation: CASSLRDDGAYEQYF.

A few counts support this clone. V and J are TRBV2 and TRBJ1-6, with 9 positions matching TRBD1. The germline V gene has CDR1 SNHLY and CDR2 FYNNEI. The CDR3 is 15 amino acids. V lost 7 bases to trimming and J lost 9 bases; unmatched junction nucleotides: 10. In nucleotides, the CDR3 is TGTGCCAGCACTTTGGGGACAGGGCTAAGTTCACCCCTCCACTTT. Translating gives CASTLGTGLSSPLHF.

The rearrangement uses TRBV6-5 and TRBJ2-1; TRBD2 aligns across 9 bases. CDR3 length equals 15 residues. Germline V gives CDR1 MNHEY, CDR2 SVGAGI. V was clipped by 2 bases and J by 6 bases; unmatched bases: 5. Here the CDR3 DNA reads TGTGCCAGCAGTTACGACGCGGGAGGGCCCAATGAGCAGTTCTTC. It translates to CASSYDAGGPNEQFF.

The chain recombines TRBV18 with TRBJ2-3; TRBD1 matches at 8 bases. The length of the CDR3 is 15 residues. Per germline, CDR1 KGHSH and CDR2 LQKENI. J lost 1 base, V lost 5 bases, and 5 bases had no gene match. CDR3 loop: CASSRQGRGTDTQYF. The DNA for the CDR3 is TGTGCCAGCTCAAGACAGGGGAGAGGCACAGATACGCAGTATTTT.

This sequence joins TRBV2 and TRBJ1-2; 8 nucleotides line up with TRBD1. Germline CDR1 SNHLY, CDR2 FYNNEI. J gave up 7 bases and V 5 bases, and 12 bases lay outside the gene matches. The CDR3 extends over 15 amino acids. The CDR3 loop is CASSRTQTGVGGYTF. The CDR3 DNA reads TGTGCCAGCAGTCGCACCCAGACAGGGGTGGGTGGCTACACCTTC.

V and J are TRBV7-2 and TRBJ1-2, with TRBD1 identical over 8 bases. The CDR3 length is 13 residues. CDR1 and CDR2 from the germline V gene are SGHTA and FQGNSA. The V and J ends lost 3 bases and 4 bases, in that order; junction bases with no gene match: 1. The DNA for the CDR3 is TGTGCCAGCAGCTTGGACAGGGCCTATGGCTACACCTTC. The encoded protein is CASSLDRAYGYTF.

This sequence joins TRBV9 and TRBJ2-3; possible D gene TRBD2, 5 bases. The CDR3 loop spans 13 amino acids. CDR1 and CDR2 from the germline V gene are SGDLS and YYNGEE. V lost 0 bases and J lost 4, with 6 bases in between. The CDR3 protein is CASSVARADTQYF. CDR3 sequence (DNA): TGTGCCAGCAGCGTAGCGAGGGCAGATACGCAGTATTTT. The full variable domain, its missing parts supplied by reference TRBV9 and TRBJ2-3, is DSGVTQTPKHLITATGQRVTLRCSPRSGDLSVYWYQQSLDQGLQFLIQYYNGEERAKGNILERFSAQQFPDLHSELNLSSLELGDSALYFCASSVARADTQYFGPGTRLTVL.

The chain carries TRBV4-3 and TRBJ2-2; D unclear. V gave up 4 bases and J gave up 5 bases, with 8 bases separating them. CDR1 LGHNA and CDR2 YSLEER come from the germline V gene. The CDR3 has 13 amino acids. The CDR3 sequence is CASSLHMTGELFF. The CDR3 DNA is TGCGCCAGCAGCCTGCACATGACCGGGGAGCTGTTTTTT.

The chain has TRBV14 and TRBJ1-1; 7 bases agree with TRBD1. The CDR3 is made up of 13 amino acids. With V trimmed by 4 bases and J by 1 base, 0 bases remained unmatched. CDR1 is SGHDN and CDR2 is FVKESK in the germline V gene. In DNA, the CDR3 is TGTGCCAGCAGCCGGACAGGGAACACTGAAGCTTTCTTT. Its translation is CASSRTGNTEAFF.

The CDR3 DNA sequence: TGTGCCACCAGCCTTCGGACACTCCAGGTCAACGAGCAGTACTTC. Protein: CATSLRTLQVNEQYF. The chain combines TRBV15 with TRBJ2-7, with TRBD1 as a possible D gene (5 bases). V lost 5 bases and J 5 bases, leaving 19 bases between the germline ends. CDR1 is LNHNV, CDR2 YYDKDF, per germline (reference sequence). This CDR3 spans 15 amino acids.

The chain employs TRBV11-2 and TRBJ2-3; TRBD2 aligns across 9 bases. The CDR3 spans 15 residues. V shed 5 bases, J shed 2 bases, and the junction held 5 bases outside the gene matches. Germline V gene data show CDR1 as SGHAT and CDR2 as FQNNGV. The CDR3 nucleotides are TGTGCCAGCAGCAAACTAGCGGGCAACACAGATACGCAGTATTTT. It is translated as CASSKLAGNTDTQYF.

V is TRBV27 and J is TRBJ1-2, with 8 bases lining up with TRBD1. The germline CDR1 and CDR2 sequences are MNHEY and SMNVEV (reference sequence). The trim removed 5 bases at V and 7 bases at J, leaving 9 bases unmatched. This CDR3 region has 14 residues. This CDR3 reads CASSPIGQGLGYTF. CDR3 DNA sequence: TGTGCCAGCAGTCCAATAGGACAGGGCCTTGGCTACACCTTC.

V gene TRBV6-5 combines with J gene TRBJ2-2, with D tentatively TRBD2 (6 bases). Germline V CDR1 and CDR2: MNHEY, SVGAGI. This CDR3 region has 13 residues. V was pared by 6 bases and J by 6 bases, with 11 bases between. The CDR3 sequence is CASSRGVAGELFF. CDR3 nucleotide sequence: TGTGCCAGCAGCCGCGGGGTGGCCGGGGAGCTGTTTTTT.

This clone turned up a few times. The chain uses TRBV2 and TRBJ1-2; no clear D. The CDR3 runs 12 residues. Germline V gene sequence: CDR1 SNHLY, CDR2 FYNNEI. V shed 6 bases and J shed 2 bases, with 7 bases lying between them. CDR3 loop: CASRNSNYGYTF. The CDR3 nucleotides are TGTGCCAGCAGGAACAGCAACTATGGCTACACCTTC.